The clone carrying this T cell receptor beta chain is a singleton in its sample. The data originate from a study of patients and donors after allogeneic stem cell transplantation. V shed 6 bases and J shed 5 bases, with 25 bases lying between them. The CDR3 length is 17 residues. CDR1 is MNHNS and CDR2 is SASEGT in the germline V gene. TCRdb reprocessed the RT-PCR reads with MiXCR, giving one entry per CDR3 protein. The data contain roughly 880,000 distinct CDR3 sequences, 15% to 20% of them seen just once; the ten biggest clones take up around 6%. The receptor's source is a human donor who was either an allogeneic HSCT recipient or a stem cell or donor lymphocyte infusion donor (not recorded which). It is not recorded whose cells these are; they may come from a transplant donor. V gene TRBV6-1 combines with J gene TRBJ1-2; a possible D gene is TRBD1 (5 bases). The source material was blood, either unsorted or a sorted T cell fraction (not recorded which). Here the CDR3 reads CASSDQGSVTYRYGYTF. The CDR3 coding sequence is TGTGCCAGCAGCGATCAGGGCTCCGTGACGTACCGATATGGCTACACCTTC.